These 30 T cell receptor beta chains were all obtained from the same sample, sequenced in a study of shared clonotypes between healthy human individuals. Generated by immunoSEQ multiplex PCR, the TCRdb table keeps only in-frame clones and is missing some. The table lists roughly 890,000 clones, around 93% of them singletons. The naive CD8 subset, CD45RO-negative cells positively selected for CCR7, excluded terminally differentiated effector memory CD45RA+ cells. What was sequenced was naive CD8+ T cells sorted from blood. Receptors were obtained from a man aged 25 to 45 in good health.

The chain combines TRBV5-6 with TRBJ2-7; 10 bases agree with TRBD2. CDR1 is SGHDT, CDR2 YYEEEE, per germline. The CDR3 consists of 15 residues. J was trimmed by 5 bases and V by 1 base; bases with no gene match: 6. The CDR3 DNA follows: TGTGCCAGCAGCTTGTGGCTAGCGGGAGACCACGAGCAGTACTTC. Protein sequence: CASSLWLAGDHEQYF.

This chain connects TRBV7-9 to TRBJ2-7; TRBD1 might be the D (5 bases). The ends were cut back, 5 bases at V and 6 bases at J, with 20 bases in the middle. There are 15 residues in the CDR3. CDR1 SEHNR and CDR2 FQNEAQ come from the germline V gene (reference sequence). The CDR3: CASSTLTDQVSEQYF. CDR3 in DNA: TGTGCCAGCAGCACTCTGACAGATCAGGTCTCCGAGCAGTACTTC. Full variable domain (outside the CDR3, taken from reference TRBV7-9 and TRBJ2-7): DTGVSQNPRHKITKRGQNVTFRCDPISEHNRLYWYRQTLGQGPEFLTYFQNEAQLEKSRLLSDRFSAERPKGSFSTLEIQRTEQGDSAMYLCASSTLTDQVSEQYFGPGTRLTVT.

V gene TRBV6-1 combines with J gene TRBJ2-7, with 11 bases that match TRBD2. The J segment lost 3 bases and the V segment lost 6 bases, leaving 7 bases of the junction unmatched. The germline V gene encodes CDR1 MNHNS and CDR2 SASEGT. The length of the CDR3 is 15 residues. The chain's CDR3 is CASSDTSGSLYEQYF. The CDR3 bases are TGTGCCAGCAGCGACACTAGCGGGAGTCTCTACGAGCAGTACTTC.

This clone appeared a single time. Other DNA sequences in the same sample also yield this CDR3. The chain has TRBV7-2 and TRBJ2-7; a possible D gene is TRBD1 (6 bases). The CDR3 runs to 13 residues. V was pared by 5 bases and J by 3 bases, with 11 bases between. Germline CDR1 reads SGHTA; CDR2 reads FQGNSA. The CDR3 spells CASSPGQFYEQYF. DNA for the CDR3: TGTGCCAGCAGCCCTGGACAGTTCTACGAGCAGTACTTC.

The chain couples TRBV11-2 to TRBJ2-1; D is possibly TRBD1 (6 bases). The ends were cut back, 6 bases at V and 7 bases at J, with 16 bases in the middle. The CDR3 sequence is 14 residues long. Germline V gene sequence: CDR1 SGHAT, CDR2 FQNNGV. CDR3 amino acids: CASRVVTGPNEQFF. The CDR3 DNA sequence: TGTGCCAGCAGGGTGGTTACAGGGCCTAATGAGCAGTTCTTC.

The CDR3 loop reads CASRLVVGTEIYNEQFF. The CDR3 DNA reads as TGTGCCAGCCGCCTTGTCGTCGGGACGGAGATTTACAATGAGCAGTTCTTC. The V and J genes are TRBV2 and TRBJ2-1; possibly TRBD1 or TRBD2 for D (5 bases each). Germline lookup yields CDR1 SNHLY and CDR2 FYNNEI. V was shortened by 8 bases and J by 4 bases, with 24 bases between the two germline ends. The CDR3 is 17 residues long.

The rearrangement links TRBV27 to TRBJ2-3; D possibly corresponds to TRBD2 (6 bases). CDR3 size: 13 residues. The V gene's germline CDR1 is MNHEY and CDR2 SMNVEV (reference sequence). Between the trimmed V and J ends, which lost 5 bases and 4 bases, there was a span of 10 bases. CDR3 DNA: TGTGCCAGCAGTAGGGCTAGCGCAGATACGCAGTATTTT. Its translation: CASSRASADTQYF.

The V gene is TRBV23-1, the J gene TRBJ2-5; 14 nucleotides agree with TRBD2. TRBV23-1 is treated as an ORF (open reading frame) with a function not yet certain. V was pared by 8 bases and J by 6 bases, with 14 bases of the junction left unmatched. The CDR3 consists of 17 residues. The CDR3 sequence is CASPLTSGRACSQTQYF. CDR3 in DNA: TGCGCCAGCCCACTGACTAGCGGGAGGGCCTGTTCGCAGACCCAGTACTTC.

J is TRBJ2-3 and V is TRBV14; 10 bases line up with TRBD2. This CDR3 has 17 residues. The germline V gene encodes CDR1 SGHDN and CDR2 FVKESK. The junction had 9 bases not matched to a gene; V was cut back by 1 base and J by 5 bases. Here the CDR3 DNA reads TGTGCCAGCAGCCAAGTAGCGGGAGGTCCCTTAGGAGATACGCAGTATTTT. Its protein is CASSQVAGGPLGDTQYF.

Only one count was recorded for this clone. CDR3 coding DNA: TGTGCCAGCAGCTTCCCCGCGGGGGTCATTCAGTACTTC. Translation: CASSFPAGVIQYF. V gene TRBV5-8 combines with J gene TRBJ2-4; TRBD2 matches at 7 bases. V was clipped by 2 bases and J by 9 bases; unmatched bases: 5. The CDR3 has 13 amino acids. Per germline, CDR1 SGHTS and CDR2 YDEGEE.

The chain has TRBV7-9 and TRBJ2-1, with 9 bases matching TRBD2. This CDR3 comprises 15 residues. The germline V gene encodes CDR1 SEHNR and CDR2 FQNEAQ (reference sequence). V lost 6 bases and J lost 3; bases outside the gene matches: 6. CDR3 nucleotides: TGTGCCAGCAGGAGAGCGGGAGGTCTCTACAATGAGCAGTTCTTC. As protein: CASRRAGGLYNEQFF.

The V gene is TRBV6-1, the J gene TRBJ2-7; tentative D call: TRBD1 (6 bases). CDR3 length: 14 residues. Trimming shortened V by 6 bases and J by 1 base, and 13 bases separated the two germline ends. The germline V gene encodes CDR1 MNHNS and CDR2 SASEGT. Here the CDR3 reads CASRKFGQSYEQYF. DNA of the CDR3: TGTGCCAGCAGGAAATTCGGACAGTCCTACGAGCAGTACTTC.

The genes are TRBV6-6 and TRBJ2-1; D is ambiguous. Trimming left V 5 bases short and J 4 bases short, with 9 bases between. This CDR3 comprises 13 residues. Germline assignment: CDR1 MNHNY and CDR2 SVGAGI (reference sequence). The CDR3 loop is CASSPDPYNEQFF. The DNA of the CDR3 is TGTGCCAGCAGTCCGGACCCTTACAATGAGCAGTTCTTC.

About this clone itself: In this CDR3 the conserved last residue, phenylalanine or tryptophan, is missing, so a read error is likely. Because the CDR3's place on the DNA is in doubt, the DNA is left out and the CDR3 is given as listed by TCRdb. This CDR3 is CASSQAGTSSL. The chain has TRBV4-1 and TRBJ2-7; the DNA was not compared with TRBD2, the D call given in the table. Germline CDR1 is MGHRA and CDR2 is YSYEKL. The CDR3 is 11 residues long, ends included.

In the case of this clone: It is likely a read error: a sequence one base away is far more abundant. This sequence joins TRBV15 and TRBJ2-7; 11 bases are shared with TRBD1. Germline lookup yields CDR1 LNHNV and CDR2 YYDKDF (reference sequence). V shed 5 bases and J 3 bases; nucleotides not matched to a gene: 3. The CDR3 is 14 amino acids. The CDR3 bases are TGTGCCACCAGCCCCGGGACAGGGGGCTACGAGCAGTACTTC. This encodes CATSPGTGGYEQYF.

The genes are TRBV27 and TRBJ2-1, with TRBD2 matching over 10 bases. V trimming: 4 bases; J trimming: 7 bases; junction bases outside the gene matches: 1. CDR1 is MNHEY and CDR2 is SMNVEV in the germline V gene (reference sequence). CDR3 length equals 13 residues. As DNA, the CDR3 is TGTGCCAGCAGTTCGACTAGCGGGAATGAGCAGTTCTTC. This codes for CASSSTSGNEQFF.

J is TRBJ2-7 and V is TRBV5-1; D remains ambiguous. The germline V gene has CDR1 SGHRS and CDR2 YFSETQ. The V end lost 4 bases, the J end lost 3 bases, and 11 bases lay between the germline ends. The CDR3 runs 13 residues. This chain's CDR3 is CASSPGPGYEQYF. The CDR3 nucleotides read TGCGCCAGCAGCCCGGGTCCGGGCTACGAGCAGTACTTC.

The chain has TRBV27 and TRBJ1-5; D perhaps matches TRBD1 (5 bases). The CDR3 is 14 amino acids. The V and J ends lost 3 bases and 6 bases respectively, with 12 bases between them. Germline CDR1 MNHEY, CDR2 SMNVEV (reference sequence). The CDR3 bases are TGTGCCAGCAGTTTCGGATTGGGGGGTCAGCCCCAGCATTTT. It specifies CASSFGLGGQPQHF.

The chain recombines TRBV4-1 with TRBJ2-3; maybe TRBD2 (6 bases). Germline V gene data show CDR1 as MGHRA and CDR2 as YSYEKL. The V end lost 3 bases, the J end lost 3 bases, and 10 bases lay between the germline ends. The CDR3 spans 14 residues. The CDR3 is CASSHGSSTDTQYF. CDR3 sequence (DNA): TGCGCCAGCAGCCACGGGAGCAGTACAGATACGCAGTATTTT.

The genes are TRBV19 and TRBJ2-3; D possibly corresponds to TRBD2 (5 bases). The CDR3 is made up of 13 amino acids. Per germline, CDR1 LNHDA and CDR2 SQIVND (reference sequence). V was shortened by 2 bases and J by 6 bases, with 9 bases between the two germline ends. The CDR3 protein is CASSITSGDTQYF. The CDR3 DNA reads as TGTGCCAGTAGTATAACGTCGGGGGATACGCAGTATTTT.

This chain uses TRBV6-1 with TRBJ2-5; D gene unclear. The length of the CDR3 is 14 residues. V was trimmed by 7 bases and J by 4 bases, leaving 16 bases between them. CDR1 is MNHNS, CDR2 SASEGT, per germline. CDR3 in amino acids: CASTERFDGETQYF. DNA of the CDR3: TGTGCCAGCACCGAAAGGTTCGATGGAGAGACCCAGTACTTC.

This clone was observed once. CDR3 DNA: TGCGCCAGCCCCCCTTCGACGGAGCAAGAGACCCAGTACTTC. It encodes CASPPSTEQETQYF. The genes are TRBV23-1 and TRBJ2-5, with D uncertain. TRBV23-1 qualifies as an ORF whose function is uncertain. Trimming took 8 bases from V and 2 from J, leaving 15 bases between them. The CDR3 is 14 residues long.

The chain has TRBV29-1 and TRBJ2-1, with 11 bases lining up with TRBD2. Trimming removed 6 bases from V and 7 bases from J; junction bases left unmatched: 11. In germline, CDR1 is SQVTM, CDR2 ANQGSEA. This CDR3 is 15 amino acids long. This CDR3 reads CSVPRLAGIVNEQFF. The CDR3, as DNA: TGCAGCGTCCCGCGACTAGCGGGAATAGTGAATGAGCAGTTCTTC.

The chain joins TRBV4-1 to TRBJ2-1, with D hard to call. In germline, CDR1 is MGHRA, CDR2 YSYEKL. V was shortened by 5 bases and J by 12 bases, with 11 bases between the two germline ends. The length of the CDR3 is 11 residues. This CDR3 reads CASSMGEAQFF. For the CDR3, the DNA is TGCGCCAGCAGCATGGGTGAAGCGCAGTTCTTC.

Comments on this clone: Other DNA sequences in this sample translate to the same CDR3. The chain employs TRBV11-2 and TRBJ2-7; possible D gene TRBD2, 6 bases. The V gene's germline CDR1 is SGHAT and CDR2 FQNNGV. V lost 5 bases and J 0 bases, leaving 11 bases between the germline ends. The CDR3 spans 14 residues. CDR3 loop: CASSPSGSSYEQYF. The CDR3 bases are TGTGCCAGCAGCCCGTCCGGGAGCTCCTACGAGCAGTACTTC.

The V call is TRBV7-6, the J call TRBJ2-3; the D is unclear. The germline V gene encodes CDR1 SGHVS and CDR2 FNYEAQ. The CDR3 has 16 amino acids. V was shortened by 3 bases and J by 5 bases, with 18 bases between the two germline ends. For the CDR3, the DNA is TGTGCCAGCAGCTTCCCCGGAGACCTCGCTGGAGATACGCAGTATTTT. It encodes CASSFPGDLAGDTQYF.

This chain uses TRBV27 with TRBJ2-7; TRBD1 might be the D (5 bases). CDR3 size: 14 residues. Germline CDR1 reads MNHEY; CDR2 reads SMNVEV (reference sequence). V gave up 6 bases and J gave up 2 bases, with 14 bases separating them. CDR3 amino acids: CASSPIQGPYEQYF. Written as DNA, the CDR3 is TGTGCCAGCAGCCCAATTCAGGGCCCCTACGAGCAGTACTTC.

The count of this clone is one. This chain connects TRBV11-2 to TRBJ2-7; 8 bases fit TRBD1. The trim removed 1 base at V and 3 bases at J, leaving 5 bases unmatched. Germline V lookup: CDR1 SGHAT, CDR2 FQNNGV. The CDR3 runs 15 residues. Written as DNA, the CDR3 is TGTGCCAGCAGCTTAGTGGGACAGGTATTCTACGAGCAGTACTTC. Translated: CASSLVGQVFYEQYF.

In DNA form, the CDR3 reads TGTGCCAGCAGCCCCACGCGGGACAGGGGACCCTACGAGCAGTACTTC. This sequence encodes CASSPTRDRGPYEQYF. The V gene is TRBV7-6, the J gene TRBJ2-7, with TRBD1 matching 10 bases. The CDR3 consists of 16 residues. J gave up 2 bases and V 5 bases, and 9 bases lay outside the gene matches. Germline V gene data show CDR1 as SGHVS and CDR2 as FNYEAQ.

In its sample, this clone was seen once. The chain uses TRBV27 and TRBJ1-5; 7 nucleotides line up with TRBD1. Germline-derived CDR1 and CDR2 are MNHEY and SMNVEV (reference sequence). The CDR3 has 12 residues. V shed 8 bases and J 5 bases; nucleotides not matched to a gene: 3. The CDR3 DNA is TGTGCCAGCGGGACAGACTATCAGCCCCAGCATTTT. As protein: CASGTDYQPQHF.